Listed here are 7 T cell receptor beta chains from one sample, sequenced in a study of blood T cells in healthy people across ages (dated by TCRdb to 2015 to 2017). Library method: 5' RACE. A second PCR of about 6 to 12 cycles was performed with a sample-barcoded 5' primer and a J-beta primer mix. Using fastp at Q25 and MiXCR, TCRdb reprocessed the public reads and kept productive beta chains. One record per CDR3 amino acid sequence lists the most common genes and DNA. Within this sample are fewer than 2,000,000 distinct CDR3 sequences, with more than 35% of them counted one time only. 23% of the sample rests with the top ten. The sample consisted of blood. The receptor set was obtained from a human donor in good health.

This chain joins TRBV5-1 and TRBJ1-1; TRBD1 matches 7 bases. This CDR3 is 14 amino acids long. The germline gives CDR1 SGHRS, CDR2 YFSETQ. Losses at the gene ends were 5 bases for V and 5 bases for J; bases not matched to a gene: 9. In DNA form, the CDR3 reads TGCGCCAGCAGTACTCAGGGGGATGGGACTGAAGCTTTCTTT. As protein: CASSTQGDGTEAFF.

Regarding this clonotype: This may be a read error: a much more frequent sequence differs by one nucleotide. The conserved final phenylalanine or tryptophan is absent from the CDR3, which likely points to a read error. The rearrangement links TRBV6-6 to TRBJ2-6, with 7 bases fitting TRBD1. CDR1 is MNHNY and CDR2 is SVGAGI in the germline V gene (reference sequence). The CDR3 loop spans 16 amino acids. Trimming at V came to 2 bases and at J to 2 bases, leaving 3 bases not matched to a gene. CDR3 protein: CASSYQGVTGANVLTL. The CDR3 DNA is TGTGCCAGCAGTTACCAGGGGGTAACTGGGGCCAACGTCCTGACTCTC.

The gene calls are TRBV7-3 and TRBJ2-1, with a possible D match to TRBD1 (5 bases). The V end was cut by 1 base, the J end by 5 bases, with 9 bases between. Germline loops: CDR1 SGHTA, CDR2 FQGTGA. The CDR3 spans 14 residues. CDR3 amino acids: CASSLRQTNNEQFF. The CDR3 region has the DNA TGTGCCAGCAGCTTAAGACAGACCAACAATGAGCAGTTCTTC.

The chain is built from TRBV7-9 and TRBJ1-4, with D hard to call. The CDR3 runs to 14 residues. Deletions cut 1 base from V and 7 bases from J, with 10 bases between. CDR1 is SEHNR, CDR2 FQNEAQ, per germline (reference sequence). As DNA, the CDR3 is TGTGCCAGCAGCTTAGGACTGAGTATTGAAAAACTGTTTTTT. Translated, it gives CASSLGLSIEKLFF.

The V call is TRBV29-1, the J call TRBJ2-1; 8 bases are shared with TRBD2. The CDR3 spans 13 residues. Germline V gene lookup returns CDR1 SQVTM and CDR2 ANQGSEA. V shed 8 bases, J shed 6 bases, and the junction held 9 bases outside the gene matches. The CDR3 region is CSISGTSGNEQFF. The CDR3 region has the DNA TGCAGCATATCCGGAACTAGCGGCAATGAGCAGTTCTTC.

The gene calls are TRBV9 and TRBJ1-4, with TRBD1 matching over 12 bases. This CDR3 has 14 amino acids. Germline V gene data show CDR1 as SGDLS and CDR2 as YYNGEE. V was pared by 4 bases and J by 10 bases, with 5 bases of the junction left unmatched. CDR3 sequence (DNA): TGTGCCAGCAGCACCGGGACAGGGGGCGTAAAACTGTTTTTT. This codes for CASSTGTGGVKLFF.

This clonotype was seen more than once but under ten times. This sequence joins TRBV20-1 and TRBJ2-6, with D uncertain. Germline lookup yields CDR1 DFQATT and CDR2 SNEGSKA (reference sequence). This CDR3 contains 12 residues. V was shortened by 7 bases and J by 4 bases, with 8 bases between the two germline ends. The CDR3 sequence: CSGSPGANVLTF. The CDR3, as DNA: TGCAGTGGTTCTCCGGGGGCCAACGTCCTGACTTTC.